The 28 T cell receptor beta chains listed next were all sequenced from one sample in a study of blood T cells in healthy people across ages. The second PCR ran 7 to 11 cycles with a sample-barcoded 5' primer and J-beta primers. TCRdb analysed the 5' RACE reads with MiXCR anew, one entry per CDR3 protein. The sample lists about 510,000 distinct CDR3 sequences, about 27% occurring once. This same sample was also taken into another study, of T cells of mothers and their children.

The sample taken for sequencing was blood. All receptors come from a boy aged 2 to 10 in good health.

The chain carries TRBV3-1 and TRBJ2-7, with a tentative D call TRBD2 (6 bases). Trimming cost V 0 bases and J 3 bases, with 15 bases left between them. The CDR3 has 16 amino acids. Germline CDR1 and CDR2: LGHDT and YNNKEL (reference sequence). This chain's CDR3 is CASSQDAGTRGYEQYF. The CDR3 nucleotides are TGTGCCAGCAGCCAAGACGCGGGGACGCGAGGCTACGAGCAGTACTTC.

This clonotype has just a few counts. This CDR3 is CASSQFIFSGRAGGSRTGELFF. The CDR3 DNA is TGCGCCAGCAGCCAATTCATCTTTTCGGGGAGAGCGGGAGGTTCTAGAACCGGGGAGCTGTTTTTT. The rearrangement links TRBV4-3 to TRBJ2-2; TRBD2 aligns across 9 bases. Germline assignment: CDR1 LGHNA and CDR2 YSLEER. The CDR3 extends over 22 amino acids. V was pared by 2 bases and J by 5 bases, with 24 bases of the junction left unmatched.

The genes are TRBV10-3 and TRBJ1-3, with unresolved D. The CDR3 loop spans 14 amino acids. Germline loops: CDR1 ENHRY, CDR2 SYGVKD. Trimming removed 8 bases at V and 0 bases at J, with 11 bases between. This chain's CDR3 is CAISPRSSGNTIYF. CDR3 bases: TGTGCCATCTCTCCCCGGAGCTCTGGAAACACCATATATTTT.

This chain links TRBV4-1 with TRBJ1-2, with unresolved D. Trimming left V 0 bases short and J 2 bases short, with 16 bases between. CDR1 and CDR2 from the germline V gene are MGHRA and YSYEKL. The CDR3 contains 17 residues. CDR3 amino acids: CASSQDPLIGRNYGYTF. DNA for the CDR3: TGCGCCAGCAGCCAAGATCCCCTTATCGGCCGGAACTATGGCTACACCTTC.

The CDR3 loop reads CASRTPGAHTEAFF. The CDR3 region has the DNA TGTGCCAGCAGAACCCCCGGGGCCCACACTGAAGCTTTCTTT. The chain combines TRBV6-6 with TRBJ1-1; tentatively, D is TRBD1 (5 bases). The length of the CDR3 is 14 residues. Germline CDR1 is MNHNY and CDR2 is SVGAGI (reference sequence). V was clipped by 6 bases and J by 3 bases, with 14 bases between them.

CDR3 coding DNA: TGTGCCAGCAGCTTGTTGGGGGCAGGCACTGAAGCTTTCTTT. It yields the protein CASSLLGAGTEAFF. The V and J genes are TRBV7-3 and TRBJ1-1; possibly TRBD1 for D (6 bases). This CDR3 region has 14 residues. CDR1 and CDR2 (germline): SGHTA, FQGTGA. Trimming took 3 bases from V and 4 from J, leaving 12 bases between them.

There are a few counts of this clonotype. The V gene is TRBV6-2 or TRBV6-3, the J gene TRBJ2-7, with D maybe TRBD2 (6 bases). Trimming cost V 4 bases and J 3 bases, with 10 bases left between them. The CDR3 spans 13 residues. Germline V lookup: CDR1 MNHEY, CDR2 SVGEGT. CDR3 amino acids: CASSFRENYEQYF. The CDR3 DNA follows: TGTGCCAGCAGTTTCCGGGAGAACTACGAGCAGTACTTC.

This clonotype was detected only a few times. The CDR3 loop reads CASKTGGNEQFF. The CDR3 DNA reads TGTGCCAGCAAAACTGGGGGGAATGAGCAGTTCTTC. The genes are TRBV2 and TRBJ2-1; tentative D call: TRBD2 (6 bases). Germline assignment: CDR1 SNHLY and CDR2 FYNNEI. Trimming removed 7 bases from V and 7 bases from J, with 11 bases in between. There are 12 residues in the CDR3.

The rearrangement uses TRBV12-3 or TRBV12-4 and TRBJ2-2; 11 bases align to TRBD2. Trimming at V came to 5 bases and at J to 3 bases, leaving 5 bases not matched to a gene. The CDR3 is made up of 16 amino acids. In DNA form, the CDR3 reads TGTGCCAGCAGTCCCTATAGCGGGAGGGACACCGGGGAGCTGTTTTTT. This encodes CASSPYSGRDTGELFF.

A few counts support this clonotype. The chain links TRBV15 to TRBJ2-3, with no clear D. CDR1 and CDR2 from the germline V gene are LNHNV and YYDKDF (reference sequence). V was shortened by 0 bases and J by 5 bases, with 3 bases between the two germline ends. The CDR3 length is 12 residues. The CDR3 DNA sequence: TGTGCCACCAGCAGAGATTTAGATACGCAGTATTTT. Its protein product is CATSRDLDTQYF. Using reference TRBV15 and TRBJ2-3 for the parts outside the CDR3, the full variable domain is DAMVIQNPRYQVTQFGKPVTLSCSQTLNHNVMYWYQQKSSQAPKLLFHYYDKDFNNEADTPDNFQSRRPNTSFCFLDIRSPGLGDTAMYLCATSRDLDTQYFGPGTRLTVL.

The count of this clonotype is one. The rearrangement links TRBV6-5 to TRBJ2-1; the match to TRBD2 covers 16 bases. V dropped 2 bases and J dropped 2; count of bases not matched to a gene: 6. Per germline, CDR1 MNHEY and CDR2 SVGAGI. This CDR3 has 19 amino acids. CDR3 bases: TGTGCCAGCAGTTACGGGACTAGCGGGGGGGTCGGGGCCTACAATGAGCAGTTCTTC. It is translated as CASSYGTSGGVGAYNEQFF.

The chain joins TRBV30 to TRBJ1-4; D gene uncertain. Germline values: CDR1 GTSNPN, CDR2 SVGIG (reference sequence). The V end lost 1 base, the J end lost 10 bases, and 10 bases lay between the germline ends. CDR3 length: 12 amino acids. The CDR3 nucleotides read TGTGCCTGGAGTGGCCAGAGTAGAAAACTGTTTTTT. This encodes CAWSGQSRKLFF.

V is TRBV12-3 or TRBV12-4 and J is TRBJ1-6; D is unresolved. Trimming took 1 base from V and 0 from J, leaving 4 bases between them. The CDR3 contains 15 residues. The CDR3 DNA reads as TGTGCCAGCAGTTTAGAGGGCTCCTATAATTCACCCCTCCACTTT. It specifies CASSLEGSYNSPLHF.

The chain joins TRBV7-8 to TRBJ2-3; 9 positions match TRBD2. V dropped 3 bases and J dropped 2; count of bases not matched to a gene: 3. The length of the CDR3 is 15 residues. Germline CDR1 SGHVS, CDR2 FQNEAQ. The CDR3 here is CASSFKRGVTDTQYF. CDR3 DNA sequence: TGTGCCAGCAGCTTTAAGCGGGGGGTCACAGATACGCAGTATTTT.

DNA for the CDR3: TGTGCCAGCAGTTACGGGGCAGTATGGGAGACCCAGTACTTC. Translation: CASSYGAVWETQYF. The gene calls are TRBV6-5 and TRBJ2-5, with a tentative D call TRBD1 (5 bases). V lost 2 bases to trimming and J lost 5 bases, with 12 bases between them. The germline CDR1 and CDR2 sequences are MNHEY and SVGAGI. The CDR3 totals 14 residues.

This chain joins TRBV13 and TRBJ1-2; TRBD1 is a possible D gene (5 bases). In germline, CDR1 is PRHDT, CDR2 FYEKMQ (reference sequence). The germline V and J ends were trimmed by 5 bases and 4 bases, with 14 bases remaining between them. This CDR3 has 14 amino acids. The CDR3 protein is CASSPIGQGYGYTF. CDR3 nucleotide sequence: TGTGCCAGCAGCCCAATCGGTCAGGGCTATGGCTACACCTTC.

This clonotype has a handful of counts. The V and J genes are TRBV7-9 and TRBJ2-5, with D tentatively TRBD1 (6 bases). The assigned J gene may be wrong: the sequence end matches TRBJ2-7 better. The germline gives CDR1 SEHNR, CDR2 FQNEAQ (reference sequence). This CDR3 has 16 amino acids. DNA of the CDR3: TGTGCCAGCAGCCGGAATGCGATGACAGGCCCCTACGAGCAGTACTTC. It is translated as CASSRNAMTGPYEQYF.

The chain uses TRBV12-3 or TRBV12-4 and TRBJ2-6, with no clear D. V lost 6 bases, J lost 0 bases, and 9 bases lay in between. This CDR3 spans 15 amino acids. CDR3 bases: TGTGCCAGCAGAAGAACGAACTCTGGGGCCAACGTCCTGACTTTC. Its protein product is CASRRTNSGANVLTF.

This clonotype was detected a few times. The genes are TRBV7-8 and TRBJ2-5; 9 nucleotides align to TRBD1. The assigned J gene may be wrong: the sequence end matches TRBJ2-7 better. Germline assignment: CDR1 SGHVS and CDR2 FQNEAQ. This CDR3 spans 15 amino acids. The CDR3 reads CASSLGTGATYEQYF. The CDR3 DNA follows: TGTGCCAGCAGCTTAGGGACAGGGGCCACCTACGAGCAGTACTTC.

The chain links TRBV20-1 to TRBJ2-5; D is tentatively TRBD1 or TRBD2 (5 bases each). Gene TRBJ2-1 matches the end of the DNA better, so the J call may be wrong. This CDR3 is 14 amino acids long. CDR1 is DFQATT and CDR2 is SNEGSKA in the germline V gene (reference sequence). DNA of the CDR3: TGCAGTGCTAGATTCGGGGCTAATACCGATGAGCAGTTCTTC. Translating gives CSARFGANTDEQFF.

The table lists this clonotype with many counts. CDR3 loop: CATSRQNRDRYGYTF. DNA of the CDR3: TGTGCCACCAGCAGACAGAACAGGGATCGTTACGGCTACACCTTC. The rearrangement joins TRBV15 to TRBJ1-2; D may be TRBD1 (6 bases). CDR3 size: 15 residues. Germline-derived CDR1 and CDR2 are LNHNV and YYDKDF (reference sequence). V was clipped by 2 bases and J by 8 bases, with 18 bases between them.

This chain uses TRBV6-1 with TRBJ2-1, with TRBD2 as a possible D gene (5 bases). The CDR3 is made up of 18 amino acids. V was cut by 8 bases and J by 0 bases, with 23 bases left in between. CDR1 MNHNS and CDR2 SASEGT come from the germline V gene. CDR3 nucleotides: TGTGCCAGCTCGGACCTTGGTGGCGGGTGGGACTCCTACAATGAGCAGTTCTTC. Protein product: CASSDLGGGWDSYNEQFF.

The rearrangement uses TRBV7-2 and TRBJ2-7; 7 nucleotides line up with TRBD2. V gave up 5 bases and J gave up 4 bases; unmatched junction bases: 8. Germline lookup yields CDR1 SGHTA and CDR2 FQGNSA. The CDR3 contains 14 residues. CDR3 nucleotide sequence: TGTGCCAGCAGCCCCGGGACTACTATGTACGAGCAGTACTTC. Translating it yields CASSPGTTMYEQYF.

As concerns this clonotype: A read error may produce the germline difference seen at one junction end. In nucleotides, the CDR3 is TGTGCCAGCAGTTTGATAAAACCAGATACGCGGTATTTT. The encoded protein is CASSLIKPDTRYF. The V and J genes are TRBV6-1 and TRBJ2-3; D is ambiguous. This CDR3 comprises 13 residues. From germline, CDR1 is MNHNS and CDR2 SASEGT.

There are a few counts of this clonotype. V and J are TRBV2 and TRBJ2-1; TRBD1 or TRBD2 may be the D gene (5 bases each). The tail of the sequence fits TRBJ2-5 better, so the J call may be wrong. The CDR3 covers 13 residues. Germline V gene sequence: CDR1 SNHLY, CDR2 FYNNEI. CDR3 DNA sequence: TGTGCCAGCAGTGATGGGGCTGTCGGGGCCCAGTACTTC. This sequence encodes CASSDGAVGAQYF.

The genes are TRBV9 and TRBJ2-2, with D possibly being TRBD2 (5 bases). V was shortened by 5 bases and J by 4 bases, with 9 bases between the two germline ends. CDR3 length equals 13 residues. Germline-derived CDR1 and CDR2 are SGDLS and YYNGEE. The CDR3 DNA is TGTGCCAGCAGTGGAGGAATCACCGGGGAGCTGTTTTTT. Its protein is CASSGGITGELFF.

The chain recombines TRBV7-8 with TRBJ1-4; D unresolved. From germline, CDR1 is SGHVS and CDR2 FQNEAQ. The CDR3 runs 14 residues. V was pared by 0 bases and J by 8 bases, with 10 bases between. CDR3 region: CASSLAPDGEKLFF. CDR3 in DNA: TGTGCCAGCAGCTTAGCCCCGGACGGGGAAAAACTGTTTTTT.

CDR3: CASSEAWRTNEKLFF. The CDR3 nucleotides are TGTGCCAGCAGTGAGGCTTGGAGAACTAATGAAAAACTGTTTTTT. The chain couples TRBV2 to TRBJ1-4; no definite D call. Trimming removed 3 bases at V and 1 base at J, with 9 bases between. The CDR3 consists of 15 residues. The germline gives CDR1 SNHLY, CDR2 FYNNEI.